What follows are 8 T cell receptor beta chains derived from one specimen sequenced in a study of blood T cell repertoires in COVID-19. Sequencing was performed with immunoSEQ multiplex PCR; in TCRdb, only in-frame clones are kept and a portion is missing. The sample includes over 75,000 clones, roughly 83% seen only once; the top ten take around 10%. Specimen: peripheral blood. All receptors derive from a human donor in a cohort sampled during active COVID-19.

This clone was found a few times. The J gene is TRBJ2-7, the V gene TRBV28, with unresolved D. The germline V gene encodes CDR1 MDHEN and CDR2 SYDVKM. Trimming stripped 6 bases from V and 3 bases from J, with 9 bases between. CDR3 length equals 12 residues. CDR3 in amino acids: CASSALIYEQYF. The CDR3 DNA sequence: TGTGCCAGCAGCGCACTCATCTACGAGCAGTACTTC.

The chain carries TRBV9 and TRBJ2-7, with 9 bases identical to TRBD1. Trimming removed 3 bases from V and 3 bases from J; junction bases left unmatched: 4. The CDR3 has 14 amino acids. Germline lookup yields CDR1 SGDLS and CDR2 YYNGEE. The CDR3 here is CASSAGQGIYEQYF. The CDR3, as DNA: TGTGCCAGCAGCGCCGGACAGGGGATCTACGAGCAGTACTTC.

The chain employs TRBV28 and TRBJ2-7, with D perhaps TRBD1 (5 bases). This CDR3 is built from 15 residues. V was trimmed by 6 bases and J by 8 bases, leaving 23 bases between them. Germline-derived CDR1 and CDR2 are MDHEN and SYDVKM. The CDR3 sequence: CASSPVTGPQLKQYF. Written as DNA, the CDR3 is TGTGCCAGCAGCCCGGTAACAGGTCCCCAGTTAAAGCAGTACTTC. Using reference TRBV28 and TRBJ2-7 for the parts outside the CDR3, the full variable domain is DVKVTQSSRYLVKRTGEKVFLECVQDMDHENMFWYRQDPGLGLRLIYFSYDVKMKEKGDIPEGYSVSREKKERFSLILESASTNQTSMYLCASSPVTGPQLKQYFGPGTRLTVT.

The chain combines TRBV19 with TRBJ1-2; a weak D match, TRBD1 (6 bases). With 3 bases removed from V and 0 bases from J, the gap between germline ends came to 17 bases. Per germline, CDR1 LNHDA and CDR2 SQIVND (reference sequence). The CDR3 extends over 17 amino acids. The CDR3 nucleotides are TGTGCCAGTAGTATTTCTCCAGGGGCTATTGCTAACTATGGCTACACCTTC. Encoded protein: CASSISPGAIANYGYTF.

This chain uses TRBV7-2 with TRBJ1-1, with D possibly TRBD1 on 6 matching bases. This CDR3 contains 14 residues. In germline, CDR1 is SGHTA, CDR2 FQGNSA. Deletions cut 1 base from V and 0 bases from J, with 6 bases between. CDR3 coding DNA: TGTGCCAGCAGCTTAGGGACAGTGAACACTGAAGCTTTCTTT. It encodes CASSLGTVNTEAFF.

The chain has TRBV7-6 and TRBJ2-3, with D unresolved. The CDR3 runs 15 residues. V was cut by 1 base and J by 1 base, with 9 bases left in between. The germline V gene encodes CDR1 SGHVS and CDR2 FNYEAQ. This CDR3 reads CASSLGLGRTDTQYF. In DNA, the CDR3 is TGTGCCAGCAGCTTAGGGCTGGGCCGCACAGATACGCAGTATTTT.

This chain uses TRBV11-3 with TRBJ2-5, with 7 bases aligning to TRBD2. This CDR3 is built from 17 residues. The ends lost 4 bases at V and 5 bases at J; junction bases unmatched: 16. Per germline, CDR1 SGHNT and CDR2 YENEEA. CDR3 sequence: CASSSRRGAGEAETQYF. The CDR3 DNA follows: TGTGCCAGCAGCTCTCGTCGCGGGGCGGGGGAGGCGGAGACCCAGTACTTC.

There are a few counts of this clone. The chain employs TRBV27 and TRBJ1-1; tentatively, D is TRBD1 (6 bases). The CDR3 length is 14 residues. V was clipped by 7 bases and J by 1 base, with 13 bases between them. Germline V gene sequence: CDR1 MNHEY, CDR2 SMNVEV (reference sequence). The CDR3 loop reads CASTSPGENTEAFF. CDR3 nucleotides: TGTGCCAGCACCAGCCCAGGGGAGAACACTGAAGCTTTCTTT.